The 10 T cell receptor beta chains below all came from one sample that was sequenced in a study of Graves' ophthalmopathy and Graves' hyperthyroidism. RNA transcripts were the template, and TCR beta CDR3 regions were amplified from them. HTBI primers were employed in first-round RT-PCR, then a second-round multiplex PCR followed. MiXCR, applied by TCRdb to the multiplex PCR reads, yields one record per CDR3 protein. The sample holds around 520,000 distinct CDR3 sequences, about 40% seen once. Sequencing was carried out using peripheral blood or thyroid tissue (not recorded which). The source is an adult man with Graves' hyperthyroidism.

The V and J genes are TRBV7-2 and TRBJ1-2, with D unclear. The V and J ends lost 3 bases and 5 bases respectively, with 16 bases between them. CDR1 is SGHTA and CDR2 is FQGNSA in the germline V gene. This CDR3 has 15 residues. Written as DNA, the CDR3 is TGTGCCAGCAGCTTTTTTTTTGCCGAGGATTATGGCTACACCTTC. It encodes CASSFFFAEDYGYTF.

The chain recombines TRBV12-3 or TRBV12-4 with TRBJ2-5; 8 bases match TRBD1. V was clipped by 3 bases and J by 1 base; unmatched bases: 4. This CDR3 contains 15 residues. The CDR3 region has the DNA TGTGCCAGCAGTTTGCGGACAGGGTTCCAAGAGACCCAGTACTTC. Its translation is CASSLRTGFQETQYF.

In its sample, this clonotype was seen a few times. J is TRBJ1-4 and V is TRBV12-3 or TRBV12-4; TRBD1 matches at 8 bases. The V gene end was trimmed by 6 bases and the J gene end by 7 bases; junction bases not matched to a gene: 13. This CDR3 spans 16 amino acids. The CDR3 region has the DNA TGTGCCAGCAGCCCGGACAGGGCCCCAGTGGGTGAAAAACTGTTTTTT. Translation: CASSPDRAPVGEKLFF.

This clonotype was seen ten or more times. The chain has TRBV29-1 and TRBJ1-2; D unresolved. The CDR3 runs 15 residues. Germline V lookup: CDR1 SQVTM, CDR2 ANQGSEA. V was pared by 4 bases and J by 3 bases, with 18 bases between. CDR3 protein: CSVVDLNQGYYGYTF. CDR3 DNA: TGCAGCGTTGTTGACCTAAACCAAGGATACTATGGCTACACCTTC.

Details on this clonotype: No DNA is shown, since the ends of the CDR3 on it are uncertain; the CDR3 is the one TCRdb lists. The J gene is TRBJ1-2, the V gene TRBV2; whether TRBD1, the table's D call, matches the DNA was not checked. From germline, CDR1 is SNHLY and CDR2 FYNNEI. The CDR3 length is 16 residues, termini included. CDR3 protein: CASSAWGQGTNYGYIF.

This clonotype came up a few times. The CDR3 protein is CASSTETSEYTF. The CDR3 DNA sequence: TGTGCCAGCTCAACCGAGACGAGCGAGTACACCTTC. The genes are TRBV18 and TRBJ1-2; D unclear. Germline CDR1 KGHSH, CDR2 LQKENI. V was pared by 5 bases and J by 11 bases, with 15 bases between. This CDR3 has 12 residues.

DNA of the CDR3: TGTGCCACCAGTGATTTCCGGGGCGGTGAAGCTTTCTTT. Amino acid sequence: CATSDFRGGEAFF. The rearrangement uses TRBV24-1 and TRBJ1-1, with D perhaps TRBD1 (5 bases). This CDR3 is 13 amino acids long. Germline assignment: CDR1 KGHDR and CDR2 SFDVKD. V was pared by 1 base and J by 7 bases, with 9 bases between.

This clonotype was recorded at least ten times. The chain uses TRBV4-1 and TRBJ2-7; D possibly matches TRBD1 or TRBD2 (5 bases each). The CDR3 is 14 amino acids. Germline assignment: CDR1 MGHRA and CDR2 YSYEKL. Between the trimmed V and J ends, which lost 0 bases and 7 bases, there was a span of 13 bases. The CDR3 DNA is TGCGCCAGCAGCCAAGATCTCCCAGGGAGTGAGCAGTACTTC. Its translation is CASSQDLPGSEQYF.

The chain links TRBV29-1 to TRBJ2-7; 10 nucleotides match TRBD1. This CDR3 region has 14 residues. V lost 8 bases, J lost 6 bases, and 13 bases stayed unmatched. Germline lookup yields CDR1 SQVTM and CDR2 ANQGSEA. The CDR3 loop is CSLASGTGDLEQYF. CDR3 sequence (DNA): TGCAGCTTAGCATCCGGGACAGGGGATCTCGAGCAGTACTTC.

This clonotype was counted at least ten times. The chain employs TRBV7-2 and TRBJ2-6; D might be TRBD2 (5 bases). Germline-derived CDR1 and CDR2 are SGHTA and FQGNSA. Trimming shortened V by 5 bases and J by 0 bases, and 8 bases separated the two germline ends. This CDR3 contains 15 residues. CDR3 nucleotide sequence: TGTGCCAGCAGCGGAGGCATCTCTGGGGCCAACGTCCTGACTTTC. Its protein product is CASSGGISGANVLTF.